The source of this T cell receptor beta chain is a study of T cells in Graves' hyperthyroidism and ophthalmopathy. This clonotype was seen repeatedly, ten times or more. In germline, CDR1 is DFQATT, CDR2 SNEGSKA (reference sequence). The V end was cut by 6 bases, the J end by 0 bases, with 10 bases between. The CDR3 extends over 13 amino acids. RNA transcripts were the template for amplifying TCR beta CDR3 regions. The TCR CDR3 first-round RT-PCR relied on the HTBI primer set. TCRdb redid the calling of the multiplex PCR reads with MiXCR, one entry per CDR3 protein. Altogether a few hundred thousand distinct CDR3 sequences are present, about an eighth being singletons, with the ten largest covering about 4.9%.

The clonotype originates from a woman aged 18-29 years with Graves' hyperthyroidism. V is TRBV20-1 and J is TRBJ2-3, with D maybe TRBD2 (6 bases). Input material: blood. CDR3 coding DNA: TGCAGTGCCACGGGGACTAGCACAGATACGCAGTATTTT. Protein sequence: CSATGTSTDTQYF.